The clone carrying this TCR beta chain was seen a single time. The antigen is unknown. This entry is derived from a study of graft-versus-host responses after intestinal transplantation. TCRdb keeps only in-frame clones here, not all; method: immunoSEQ multiplex PCR. The sample holds under 90,000 clones, 90% seen once. V trimming: 5 bases; J trimming: 5 bases; junction bases outside the gene matches: 9. Germline loops: CDR1 PRHDT, CDR2 FYEKMQ (reference sequence). The CDR3 totals 15 residues. General study findings and limits: Early post-transplant declines in HvG were associated with peak levels of circulating GvH clones.

The sample here was unstimulated CD8+ T cells sorted from spleen or lymph node cells, taken before transplant. This TCR derives from a human donor who was the organ donor for an intestinal transplant. This chain uses TRBV13 with TRBJ1-2; 9 bases align to TRBD1. The CDR3 coding sequence is TGTGCCAGCAGCCTCCCCACGACAGGGGGTTATGGCTACACCTTC. Translation gives CASSLPTTGGYGYTF.